Below are 9 T cell receptor beta chains sequenced from a single sample in a study of CD8+CD57+ T cells in acquired aplastic anemia. It was genomic DNA that served as the template for profiling TCR beta VDJ and CDR3. TCRdb independently ran MiXCR on the reads; one entry per CDR3 protein. The table shows roughly 150,000 distinct CDR3 sequences, with about 48% occurring only once. The sequenced sample consisted of sorted CD4+, CD8+, or CD8+CD57+ T cells (not recorded which) from PBMCs. The source is a human donor in good health.

This clonotype was recorded at least ten times. The chain carries TRBV7-2 and TRBJ2-5; 7 bases agree with TRBD2. V lost 3 bases, J lost 4 bases, and 8 bases stayed unmatched. Germline CDR1 and CDR2: SGHTA and FQGNSA. The CDR3 extends over 15 amino acids. CDR3 bases: TGTGCCAGCAGCTTCTTGGACCAGCGGGGAGAGACCCAGTACTTC. It codes for CASSFLDQRGETQYF. Full variable domain (rest looked up from reference TRBV7-2 and TRBJ2-5): GAGVSQSPSNKVTEKGKDVELRCDPISGHTALYWYRQSLGQGLEFLIYFQGNSAPDKSGLPSDRFSAERTGGSVSTLTIQRTQQEDSAVYLCASSFLDQRGETQYFGPGTRLLVL.

The chain couples TRBV11-2 to TRBJ2-7; D gene ambiguous. This CDR3 has 14 residues. The V gene's germline CDR1 is SGHAT and CDR2 FQNNGV. The V gene lost 1 base and the J gene lost 0 bases, with 7 bases spanning the gap. DNA for the CDR3: TGTGCCAGCAGCTTAGCATCAGCCTCCTACGAGCAGTACTTC. Translated, it gives CASSLASASYEQYF.

As for this clonotype: Given the absence of the conserved phenylalanine or tryptophan at the CDR3 end, a read error is likely. V usage is TRBV10-3 and J usage is TRBJ1-5; 9 bases are a match to TRBD1. The length of the CDR3 is 15 residues. V was pared by 5 bases and J by 6 bases, with 8 bases of the junction left unmatched. Germline CDR1 is ENHRY and CDR2 is SYGVKD. The CDR3 here is CAISQGQGGAQPQHS. CDR3 nucleotides: TGTGCCATCAGTCAGGGACAGGGCGGGGCTCAGCCCCAGCATTCT.

The chain carries TRBV5-1 and TRBJ1-6, with 11 bases lining up with TRBD1. This CDR3 contains 16 residues. Germline loops: CDR1 SGHRS, CDR2 YFSETQ. V lost 2 bases to trimming and J lost 10 bases; unmatched junction nucleotides: 8. CDR3 coding DNA: TGCGCCAGCAGCTTTAGTGGACAGGGGGCTTGGTCACCCCTCCACTTT. Protein: CASSFSGQGAWSPLHF.

This clonotype was detected many times. This may arise from a read error, as a much more abundant clone is one base away. The gene calls are TRBV10-3 and TRBJ1-6; no clear D. The V gene's germline CDR1 is ENHRY and CDR2 SYGVKD. The CDR3 is 14 amino acids. Deletions cut 10 bases from V and 5 bases from J, with 15 bases between. CDR3 loop: CATEDRLHNSPLHF. Here the CDR3 DNA reads TGTGCCACAGAAGACCGTCTCCATAATTCACCCCTCCACTTT.

This clonotype was seen just once. The V and J genes are TRBV25-1 and TRBJ2-3, with 8 bases identical to TRBD1. Looked up from germline, CDR1 is MGHDK and CDR2 is SYGVNS. The CDR3 has 14 amino acids. The V segment lost 8 bases and the J segment 4 bases; nucleotides outside the gene matches: 8. CDR3 sequence: CASQGQGGADTQYF. CDR3 DNA sequence: TGTGCCAGCCAAGGACAGGGAGGCGCAGATACGCAGTATTTT.

This clonotype was recorded at least ten times. CDR3: CASSPTGPRDTEAFF. The CDR3, as DNA: TGTGCCAGCAGCCCAACAGGGCCTAGGGACACTGAAGCTTTCTTT. The chain couples TRBV12-3 or TRBV12-4 to TRBJ1-1; weak D call: TRBD1 (6 bases). The ends were cut back, 6 bases at V and 3 bases at J, with 17 bases in the middle. This CDR3 contains 15 residues.

The V and J genes are TRBV7-9 and TRBJ1-2; D unclear. CDR3 length equals 13 residues. Trimming removed 5 bases from V and 8 bases from J, with 15 bases in between. Germline V CDR1 and CDR2: SEHNR, FQNEAQ (reference sequence). The CDR3 coding sequence is TGTGCCAGCAGCGATTTGGGATACGACGGCTACACCTTC. Residues: CASSDLGYDGYTF.

This clonotype was recorded at least ten times. The chain has TRBV10-3 and TRBJ2-3, with TRBD2 as a possible D gene (5 bases). V shed 3 bases and J shed 5 bases, with 9 bases lying between them. CDR1 and CDR2 (germline): ENHRY, SYGVKD. This CDR3 has 13 amino acids. The CDR3, as DNA: TGTGCCATCAGTGAAAGAGCGGTAGATACGCAGTATTTT. This encodes CAISERAVDTQYF.